This T cell receptor beta chain was retrieved from a study of Ad26.COV2.S vaccination and SARS-CoV-2 variants. As to treatment: 15 to 20 received Ad26.COV2.S at low or high dose, single or two shots; roughly five received placebo; per-sample allocation not given. Sampling was performed 63 days after the first vaccine or placebo injection. Profiled with immunoSEQ multiplex PCR; TCRdb holds only in-frame clones, not every one. The data hold about 400,000 clones, with over 75% observed a single time. The sample was peripheral blood, taken in a trial of Ad26.COV2.S vaccine versus placebo. The sequence was collected from a person between 18 and 59 years old who received the Ad26.COV2.S COVID-19 vaccine or a placebo.

The CDR3 sequence is CASSRDRGSTGELFF. The CDR3 nucleotides are TGTGCCAGTAGCCGGGACAGAGGAAGTACCGGGGAGCTGTTTTTT. The V call is TRBV19, the J call TRBJ2-2; 7 bases match TRBD1. CDR1 and CDR2 (germline): LNHDA, SQIVND (reference sequence). V shed 6 bases and J 5 bases; nucleotides not matched to a gene: 9. The CDR3 is 15 amino acids.